The T cell receptor (beta chain) described here comes from a study of T cell responses to AZD1222 COVID-19 vaccine. Study conclusions and caveats: Among AZD1222 vaccinees, only six were seropositive at baseline. Breadth and depth of Spike-specific TCRs rose after two AZD1222 doses. Possibly, clonal diversity was underestimated; donors were largely white British and included more females.

With 3 bases removed from V and 0 bases from J, the gap between germline ends came to 3 bases. The CDR3 is 13 amino acids. Germline loops: CDR1 LGHDT, CDR2 YNNKEL (reference sequence). To note about this clone: Its antigen is not identified.

Assay used: immunoSEQ multiplex PCR; TCRdb lists only in-frame clones, some missing. The sample lists roughly 150,000 clones, around 92% seen once, with around 2.3% in the top ten. This chain joins TRBV3-1 (or the pseudogene TRBV3-2) and TRBJ1-5; D gene unclear. The material sequenced was peripheral blood, taken on day 0 of AZD1222 vaccination. This clonotype was sampled from an adult in good health. The chain's CDR3 is CASSQDSNQPQHF. Written as DNA, the CDR3 is TGTGCCAGCAGCCAGGATAGCAATCAGCCCCAGCATTTT.